This T cell receptor (beta chain) was identified in a study of glioma-infiltrating T cells after dendritic cell vaccination. V shed 3 bases and J 5 bases; nucleotides not matched to a gene: 7. The CDR3 is made up of 15 amino acids. CDR1 and CDR2 from the germline V gene are SGHVS and FQNEAQ. This clone was recorded only once. Profiled with immunoSEQ multiplex PCR; TCRdb holds only in-frame clones, not every one. The data contain tens of thousands of clones, around 87% of them singletons. The time point: after dendritic cell vaccination, including at tumor progression/relapse. The gene calls are TRBV7-8 and TRBJ2-5; 9 bases line up with TRBD2. The sample consisted of blood, taken after dendritic cell vaccination. This receptor was identified in a human donor with glioblastoma. The CDR3 DNA sequence: TGTGCCAGCAGCTTCTTAGCGGGAGTGGCGGAGACCCAGTACTTC. This codes for CASSFLAGVAETQYF.